Sequencing of this T cell receptor beta chain was carried out in a study of monozygotic twins with inflammatory bowel disease. Each sample had eight separate cDNA synthesis reactions. Two nested PCRs, of roughly 17 and 9 cycles, processed TCRalpha and TCRbeta cDNA. TCRdb reprocessed the 5' RACE reads and keeps a single row for each CDR3 protein, giving no DNA. This sample's table has 120,000 to 150,000 distinct CDR3 sequences. Germline V CDR1 and CDR2: SGHKS, YYEKEE (reference sequence). The CDR3 spans 11 residues. Study-wide results and limits: Inverse Simpson values showed less TCRbeta diversity in IBD patients than in their healthy co-twins.

Someone took a 2.5 ml blood sample from each of the donors. Details on this clonotype: No antigen is known for it.

The specimen sequenced was blood. V gene TRBV5-5 combines with J gene TRBJ2-5; TCRdb's assignment of TRBD1 cannot be checked, as there is no DNA. This sequence originates from a human donor with ulcerative colitis or Crohn's disease, or a healthy co-twin of an affected twin (not recorded which). The CDR3 protein is CASRGPGQGDF.